Listed below are T cell receptor beta chains from one sample, sequenced in a study of blood T cell repertoires in COVID-19. The data were produced by immunoSEQ multiplex PCR, yet TCRdb's version contains in-frame clones alone and is incomplete. The table shows around 150,000 clones, with roughly 84% occurring only once. The sample comprised PBMCs or T cells enriched from blood (not recorded which). These TCRs come from a man aged 65 to 85 who had been exposed to COVID-19. Both conserved end residues are part of each CDR3. The D gene is left open where the match is weak. Where a row states a size, it is once, few, many or the class of an expanded clone; other rows omit it.

>-|-|TRBJ1-5|16|TRBV6-2/TRBV6-3
TGTGCCAGCAGTTGGGAGGGACATACCTCGATCGAACCCCAGCATTTT
CASSWEGHTSIEPQHF
>-|-|TRBJ1-1|14|TRBV6-2/TRBV6-3
TGTGCCAGCAGTTACGCGACAGCTAACACTGAAGCTTTCTTT
CASSYATANTEAFF
>-|-|TRBJ1-4|14|TRBV5-6
TGTGCCAGCAGCCCGGGAGCAACTAATGAAAAACTGTTTTTT
CASSPGATNEKLFF
>-|-|TRBJ1-6|15|TRBV25-1
TGTGCCAGCAGTGCACCACAGGGACGGAATTCACCCCTCCACTTT
CASSAPQGRNSPLHF
>-|TRBD2|TRBJ2-1|14|TRBV28
TGTGCCAGCAGGAATCCTAGCGGGAGTAATGAGCAGTTCTTC
CASRNPSGSNEQFF
>-|-|TRBJ2-7|16|TRBV29-1
TGCAGCGTCGGATGGGTATTGACGGGGGTTTCCTACGAGCAGTACTTC
CSVGWVLTGVSYEQYF
>-|TRBD2|TRBJ2-1|15|TRBV18
TGTGCCAGCTCACCGGGGACTAGCGGGAGGGGTGAGCAGTTCTTC
CASSPGTSGRGEQFF
>-|TRBD2|TRBJ2-2|15|TRBV19
TGTGCCAGTGGGGGACTAGCGGCGAACACCGGGGAGCTGTTTTTT
CASGGLAANTGELFF
>-|TRBD2|TRBJ2-5|15|TRBV7-7
TGTGCCAGCAGCTCTGGGACTAGCGGGGGTCAGACCCAGTACTTC
CASSSGTSGGQTQYF
>-|-|TRBJ2-3|13|TRBV9
TGTGCCAGCAGCGTTGGGGCTCACGATACGCAGTATTTT
CASSVGAHDTQYF
>-|TRBD2|TRBJ2-5|17|TRBV29-1
TGCAGCGTTCTTTTGGGGGGACTAGCGGGAGTGGGGAAGACCCAGTACTTC
CSVLLGGLAGVGKTQYF
>-|TRBD2|TRBJ2-5|13|TRBV29-1
TGCAGCGTTGGGGGACTACCCCAAGAGACCCAGTACTTC
CSVGGLPQETQYF
>-|-|TRBJ2-5|14|TRBV2
TGTGCCAGCAGTGAACGGGGGTGGCAAGAGACCCAGTACTTC
CASSERGWQETQYF
>-|TRBD1|TRBJ1-1|17|TRBV27
TGTGCCAGCAGTTACTCCGGGACAGGGGGAAGAGTAACTGAAGCTTTCTTT
CASSYSGTGGRVTEAFF
>-|TRBD2|TRBJ2-7|16|TRBV14
TGTGCCAGCAGCCAAGACGGACTAGCGAGAACCTACGAGCAGTACTTC
CASSQDGLARTYEQYF
>-|TRBD1|TRBJ1-1|13|TRBV5-1
TGCGCCAGCAGCTCAGGACAGGGGCTGGGGGCTTTCTTT
CASSSGQGLGAFF
>-|TRBD1|TRBJ1-2|17|TRBV14
TGTGCCAGCAGCCCTCAGGAAGGGGGCAATTTTCCCTATGGCTACACCTTC
CASSPQEGGNFPYGYTF
>-|TRBD1|TRBJ2-6|17|TRBV9
TGTGCCAGCAGCGTTGAGACAGGGCCCTCTGGGGCCAACGTCCTGACTTTC
CASSVETGPSGANVLTF
>-|-|TRBJ1-1|13|TRBV7-9
TGTGCCAGCAGCTTCGAAAGGAGTACTGAAGCTTTCTTT
CASSFERSTEAFF
>few|-|TRBJ2-1|13|TRBV29-1
TGCAGCGCCCAAGGGGCTTCCTACAATGAGCAGTTCTTC
CSAQGASYNEQFF
>-|TRBD2|TRBJ2-1|16|TRBV5-3
TGTGCCAGAAGCCTACCCCGGCTAGCGGGAGACAATGAGCAGTTCTTC
CARSLPRLAGDNEQFF